Each of the 21 T cell receptor beta chains below was sequenced from the same sample in a study of blood T cell repertoires in COVID-19 (dated by TCRdb to about 2020). The library came from the immunoSEQ multiplex PCR assay. TCRdb retrieved this table from immuneACCESS and kept in-frame rearrangements only. Not all clones are present; in checked studies, unresolved V genes account for under half, and no reason is known for the remainder. Here the sample has roughly 120,000 clones; about 88% occur a single time. 3.5% to 5.5% of the sample is in the top ten clones. The sample was peripheral blood. These receptors were obtained from a man in his sixties with COVID-19, enrolled during active disease.

The V and J genes are TRBV4-3 and TRBJ2-3; TRBD2 aligns across 11 bases. Per germline, CDR1 LGHNA and CDR2 YSLEER. The V gene end was trimmed by 0 bases and the J gene end by 6 bases; junction bases not matched to a gene: 5. The CDR3 length is 16 residues. CDR3 in DNA: TGCGCCAGCAGCCAAGATCAAGCTAGCGGGAGGGATACGCAGTATTTT. Translated: CASSQDQASGRDTQYF.

The chain carries TRBV4-1 and TRBJ1-4; 11 bases line up with TRBD1. There are 20 residues in the CDR3. CDR1 and CDR2 (germline): MGHRA, YSYEKL. V was pared by 1 base and J by 7 bases, with 17 bases of the junction left unmatched. The CDR3 region has the DNA TGCGCCAGCAGCCAAGGCTTCGGACAGGGGGCGATGGATGTTAGTGAAAAACTGTTTTTT. As protein: CASSQGFGQGAMDVSEKLFF.

As to this clone: This same CDR3 is encoded by further DNA sequences in the sample. V usage is TRBV4-3 and J usage is TRBJ2-2; TRBD1 aligns across 8 bases. This CDR3 contains 15 residues. CDR1 is LGHNA and CDR2 is YSLEER in the germline V gene. J lost 1 base, V lost 3 bases, and 1 base had no gene match. CDR3 DNA sequence: TGCGCCAGCAGCCACGGGACAGGGAACACCGGGGAGCTGTTTTTT. This gives the protein CASSHGTGNTGELFF.

The chain employs TRBV2 and TRBJ1-5, with 12 bases fitting TRBD1. Germline CDR1 is SNHLY and CDR2 is FYNNEI. This CDR3 has 16 amino acids. Trimming took 4 bases from V and 7 from J; bases not matched to a gene: 8. CDR3 in DNA: TGTGCCAGCAGTGGGTCTGGGACAGGGGGCCACCAGCCCCAGCATTTT. Amino acids: CASSGSGTGGHQPQHF.

The chain recombines TRBV2 with TRBJ2-7; possible D gene TRBD1, 5 bases. The CDR3 extends over 14 amino acids. Deletions cut 1 base from V and 3 bases from J, with 10 bases between. From germline, CDR1 is SNHLY and CDR2 FYNNEI. The CDR3 nucleotides read TGTGCCAGCAGTGAAGACAATCAGGGCTACGAGCAGTACTTC. It encodes CASSEDNQGYEQYF. The entire variable domain, with the rest obtained from reference TRBV2 and TRBJ2-7, is as follows: EPEVTQTPSHQVTQMGQEVILRCVPISNHLYFYWYRQILGQKVEFLVSFYNNEISEKSEIFDDQFSVERPDGSNFTLKIRSTKLEDSAMYFCASSEDNQGYEQYFGPGTRLTVT.

This clone was picked up one time. The chain combines TRBV4-3 with TRBJ2-1; D is possibly TRBD2 (5 bases). V shed 1 base and J shed 5 bases, with 12 bases lying between them. Germline V CDR1 and CDR2: LGHNA, YSLEER. This CDR3 is built from 15 residues. This CDR3 reads CASSQGGRKDNEQFF. The CDR3, as DNA: TGCGCCAGCAGCCAAGGAGGGAGAAAAGACAATGAGCAGTTCTTC.

The genes are TRBV19 and TRBJ2-5; 9 nucleotides match TRBD2. The CDR3 totals 14 residues. Looked up from germline, CDR1 is LNHDA and CDR2 is SQIVND (reference sequence). The ends lost 10 bases at V and 4 bases at J; junction bases unmatched: 10. The CDR3, as DNA: TGTGCCACCGGCTCAGGGCGGGAGGGAGAGACCCAGTACTTC. This sequence encodes CATGSGREGETQYF.

The chain uses TRBV4-1 and TRBJ1-2, with D uncertain. The CDR3 has 14 residues. Germline CDR1 is MGHRA and CDR2 is YSYEKL. V was pared by 4 bases and J by 4 bases, with 13 bases between. The CDR3 loop is CASSPRGEGYGYTF. For the CDR3, the DNA is TGCGCCAGCAGCCCCCGTGGGGAGGGCTATGGCTACACCTTC.

The chain is built from TRBV21-1 and TRBJ2-1; TRBD2, the D gene given by the table, was not confirmed from the DNA. TRBV21-1 is classified as a pseudogene. The CDR3 extends over 16 amino acids. As DNA, the CDR3 is TGTGCCAGCCCCGAGACTAGCGGGAGGGCCATCAATGAGCAGTTCTTC. As protein: CASPETSGRAINEQFF.

The chain has TRBV28 and TRBJ2-7; 8 bases fit TRBD1. V trimming: 2 bases; J trimming: 7 bases; junction bases outside the gene matches: 1. This CDR3 region has 12 residues. Germline loops: CDR1 MDHEN, CDR2 SYDVKM. The chain's CDR3 is CASSLGTGEQYF. The CDR3 DNA is TGTGCCAGCAGTTTAGGGACAGGAGAGCAGTACTTC. The variable domain in full, with the rest retrieved from reference TRBV28 and TRBJ2-7, is DVKVTQSSRYLVKRTGEKVFLECVQDMDHENMFWYRQDPGLGLRLIYFSYDVKMKEKGDIPEGYSVSREKKERFSLILESASTNQTSMYLCASSLGTGEQYFGPGTRLTVT.

This clone was seen a handful of times. The rearrangement uses TRBV19 and TRBJ1-3; D remains unclear. The germline V gene encodes CDR1 LNHDA and CDR2 SQIVND (reference sequence). There are 11 residues in the CDR3. Trimming took 7 bases from V and 6 from J, leaving 7 bases between them. CDR3 bases: TGTGCCAGTAAGGGAGAAAACACCATATATTTT. Its translation: CASKGENTIYF. The complete variable domain, with remaining parts taken from reference TRBV19 and TRBJ1-3, reads DGGITQSPKYLFRKEGQNVTLSCEQNLNHDAMYWYRQDPGQGLRLIYYSQIVNDFQKGDIAEGYSVSREKKESFPLTVTSAQKNPTAFYLCASKGENTIYFGEGSWLTVV.

The V call is TRBV11-3, the J call TRBJ2-7; 7 nucleotides match TRBD1. The CDR3 sequence is 13 residues long. V was clipped by 0 bases and J by 4 bases; unmatched bases: 0. Germline loops: CDR1 SGHNT, CDR2 YENEEA. The CDR3 loop is CASSLETGYEQYF. As DNA, the CDR3 is TGTGCCAGCAGCTTAGAGACAGGGTACGAGCAGTACTTC.

This clone came up once. J is TRBJ2-6 and V is TRBV3-1 (or the pseudogene TRBV3-2); D uncertain. The ends were cut back, 6 bases at V and 3 bases at J, with 6 bases in the middle. This CDR3 has 13 amino acids. Per germline, CDR1 LGHDT and CDR2 YNNKEL (reference sequence). Written as DNA, the CDR3 is TGTGCCAGCAGGGCCGTTGGGGCCAACGTCCTGACTTTC. Amino acids: CASRAVGANVLTF.

V is TRBV10-1 and J is TRBJ2-7; 7 bases fit TRBD2. The germline V gene has CDR1 WNHNN and CDR2 SYGVQD (reference sequence). The CDR3 length is 17 residues. J was trimmed by 2 bases and V by 0 bases; bases with no gene match: 10. In DNA, the CDR3 is TGCGCCAGCAGTGAGTCGTTCAGCGGGATAGGCCCCTACGAGCAGTACTTC. It is translated as CASSESFSGIGPYEQYF.

The DNA of the CDR3 is TGTGCCAGCAGCCCCGGGACAGAAGAGACCCAGTACTTC. Amino acid sequence: CASSPGTEETQYF. The chain uses TRBV9 and TRBJ2-5; 7 positions agree with TRBD1. Germline V gene sequence: CDR1 SGDLS, CDR2 YYNGEE. CDR3 length: 13 amino acids. With 4 bases clipped from V and 3 bases from J, the junction kept 3 bases outside the gene matches.

This chain uses TRBV6-5 with TRBJ1-4; no clear D gene. V lost 2 bases and J lost 5, with 9 bases in between. The CDR3 has 14 residues. Looked up from germline, CDR1 is MNHEY and CDR2 is SVGAGI. CDR3 sequence: CASSYGQHNEKLFF. The CDR3 DNA reads TGTGCCAGCAGTTACGGGCAGCACAATGAAAAACTGTTTTTT.

This clone was counted a single time. The chain joins TRBV29-1 to TRBJ2-7, with 7 nucleotides matching TRBD1. This CDR3 contains 15 residues. Germline CDR1 is SQVTM and CDR2 is ANQGSEA. Losses at the gene ends were 5 bases for V and 8 bases for J; bases not matched to a gene: 18. CDR3 nucleotides: TGCAGCGTTTCAATCACAGGGGATAGTTTCGACCAGCAGTACTTC. Translating it yields CSVSITGDSFDQQYF.

The chain is built from TRBV19 and TRBJ2-1; 7 bases line up with TRBD2. In germline, CDR1 is LNHDA, CDR2 SQIVND (reference sequence). The junction had 11 bases not matched to a gene; V was cut back by 4 bases and J by 8 bases. CDR3 size: 15 residues. The CDR3: CASSKRLAPGDEQFF. The CDR3 coding sequence is TGTGCCAGTAGTAAAAGACTAGCACCGGGGGATGAGCAGTTCTTC.

This chain connects TRBV10-3 to TRBJ1-4; 9 nucleotides match TRBD1. This CDR3 contains 13 residues. V trimming: 10 bases; J trimming: 5 bases; junction bases outside the gene matches: 5. Germline lookup yields CDR1 ENHRY and CDR2 SYGVKD. CDR3 sequence: CATQTGGNEKLFF. The DNA for the CDR3 is TGTGCCACCCAGACAGGGGGAAATGAAAAACTGTTTTTT.

The rearrangement joins TRBV7-9 to TRBJ1-6; D ambiguous. This CDR3 comprises 15 residues. Trimming took off 5 bases at V and 7 bases at J, with 15 bases between the two ends. Germline CDR1 is SEHNR and CDR2 is FQNEAQ (reference sequence). The CDR3 is CASSPRGGRNSPLHF. The CDR3, as DNA: TGTGCCAGCAGCCCCCGGGGAGGGCGGAATTCACCCCTCCACTTT.

This chain uses TRBV28 with TRBJ1-1; maybe TRBD1 (5 bases). Trimming took 5 bases from V and 3 from J, leaving 19 bases between them. Germline V gene data show CDR1 as MDHEN and CDR2 as SYDVKM. The CDR3 covers 16 residues. In nucleotides, the CDR3 is TGTGCCAGCAGTCCGACCCCCTGGGGGGGGGACACTGAAGCTTTCTTT. It translates to CASSPTPWGGDTEAFF.